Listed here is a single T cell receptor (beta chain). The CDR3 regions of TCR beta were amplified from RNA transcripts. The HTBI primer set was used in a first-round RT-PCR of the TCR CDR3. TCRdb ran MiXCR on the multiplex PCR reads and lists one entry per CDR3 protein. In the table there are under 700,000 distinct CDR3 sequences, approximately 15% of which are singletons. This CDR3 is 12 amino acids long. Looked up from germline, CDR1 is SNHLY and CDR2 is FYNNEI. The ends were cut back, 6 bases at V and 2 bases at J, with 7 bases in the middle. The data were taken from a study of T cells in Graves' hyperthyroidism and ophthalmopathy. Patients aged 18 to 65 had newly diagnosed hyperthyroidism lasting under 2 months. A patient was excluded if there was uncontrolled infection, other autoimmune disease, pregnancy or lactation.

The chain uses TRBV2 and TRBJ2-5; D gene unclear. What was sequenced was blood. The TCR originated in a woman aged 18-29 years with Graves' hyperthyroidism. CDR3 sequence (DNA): TGTGCCAGCAGGATCAGGCAAGAGACCCAGTACTTC. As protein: CASRIRQETQYF.